This TCR beta chain was sequenced during a study of blood T cell repertoires in COVID-19 (dated by TCRdb to the early 2020s). In the study overall: Samples from collaborators originated in the United States, Italy and Spain and spanned both the acute and convalescent phases of COVID-19. Subjects who had been exposed to COVID-19, were actively infected with it, or had recovered from it provided the deeply sampled blood TCRbeta repertoires that made up the dataset. Where available, HLA class I and class II types were obtained from metadata supplied by the sample provider rather than from assay-based typing. Nearly every sample came with metadata listing a de-identified subject ID, COVID-19 status, age in years and sex. The prospective study material was composed of cDNA or gDNA derived from T cells, B-cell-depleted T cells, or PBMCs. A freely available public database, intended as a resource for researchers studying the immune response to SARS-CoV-2, is where the repertoires were released. The samples were drawn from two sources: the first 160 participants of the ongoing ImmuneRACE study, and about 1,300 subjects contributed by 6 global collaborators. What the study reported, not specific to this receptor: Clinical and demographic metadata were provided uncurated, with the amount varying by source and participant.

The germline V and J ends show losses of 6 bases and 1 base respectively, and no gene match explains 11 bases of the junction. The germline V gene gives CDR1 as ENHRY and CDR2 as SYGVKD. Reading from cysteine to phenylalanine, the CDR3 counts 17 amino acids. Only CDR3 DNA remains: 51 bases, in frame from the first base. TCRbeta CDR3 regions were amplified from genomic DNA using the immunoSEQ Assay, a bias-controlled multiplex PCR. The authors' analysis ran thus. The number of nucleated cells in each sample was estimated from the amplification of reference gene primers within the assay. Sequence reads were collapsed and filtered to measure the absolute abundance of every unique TCRbeta CDR3 rearrangement. Productive Simpson clonality was computed per sample as the square root of Simpson's diversity index over productive rearrangements. TCRdb retrieved this table from immuneACCESS and kept in-frame rearrangements only. Not all clones are present; in checked studies, unresolved V genes account for under half, and no reason is known for the remainder. The DNA gave D and trimming, while V, J and clone size come from that table. The sample yields roughly 200,000 clones; roughly three quarters were counted once. The ten most abundant clones make up 6% of the sample.

A word on this clone: Its antigen is currently not known. No base-level quality is on record; no much larger clone is a single base apart.

In Seattle, one collaborating source enrolled patients while the infection was active and tracked those patients longitudinally over the course of disease. Whole blood was collected in K2EDTA tubes by collaborating institutions according to the institutions' own protocols. Collaborator samples were shipped for TCRbeta analysis as frozen whole blood, isolated PBMCs, or DNA extracted from either sample type. The receptor was isolated from a woman aged 40 to 50 with COVID-19, enrolled during active disease. Sequencing input: peripheral blood. The chain uses TRBV10-3 and TRBJ2-3; TRBD2 aligns with 9 central bases. CDR3 protein: CAISISLAGRGTDTQYF. DNA sequence: TGTGCCATCAGCATTAGTCTAGCGGGAAGGGGCACAGATACGCAGTATTTT.